Each of the 28 T cell receptor beta chains below was sequenced from the same sample in a study of blood T cell repertoires in COVID-19. Sequencing used immunoSEQ multiplex PCR; TCRdb keeps in-frame clones, though not all of them. In the table there are a few hundred thousand clones, around 90% of which are singletons. The sequencing sample was made of peripheral blood. The receptors here all came from a woman in her fifties or sixties with COVID-19, enrolled during active disease.

The genes are TRBV7-8 and TRBJ2-1, with a possible D match to TRBD2 (5 bases). With 1 base removed from V and 4 bases from J, the gap between germline ends came to 20 bases. CDR3 length: 18 residues. Germline V gene lookup returns CDR1 SGHVS and CDR2 FQNEAQ. The DNA of the CDR3 is TGTGCCAGCAGCTTAGACATACAACTAATCCGGGGTTACAATGAGCAGTTCTTC. It yields the protein CASSLDIQLIRGYNEQFF.

J is TRBJ2-7 and V is TRBV6-5, with TRBD1 as a possible D gene (6 bases). V lost 7 bases to trimming and J lost 1 base, with 17 bases between them. There are 15 residues in the CDR3. Germline V gene sequence: CDR1 MNHEY, CDR2 SVGAGI. In nucleotides, the CDR3 is TGTGCCAGCACTTCAGGGGTACATATTTCCTACGAGCAGTACTTC. Translation gives CASTSGVHISYEQYF.

The chain recombines TRBV30 with TRBJ2-5; 8 bases match TRBD1. V gave up 2 bases and J gave up 2 bases; unmatched junction bases: 19. The length of the CDR3 is 19 residues. Looked up from germline, CDR1 is GTSNPN and CDR2 is SVGIG (reference sequence). CDR3 coding DNA: TGTGCCTGGAGTAGACGCGGACAGGGTTTATTGGTGGGGCAAGAGACCCAGTACTTC. Translation: CAWSRRGQGLLVGQETQYF.

The chain carries TRBV2 and TRBJ1-1; D is ambiguous. Germline loops: CDR1 SNHLY, CDR2 FYNNEI. V lost 3 bases and J lost 11, with 13 bases in between. CDR3 length: 12 residues. CDR3 coding DNA: TGTGCCAGCAGTGAGCTGAGGGTTCGGGCTTTCTTT. Translating gives CASSELRVRAFF.

The chain joins TRBV7-3 to TRBJ1-2; 8 positions agree with TRBD1. The CDR3 consists of 14 residues. Looked up from germline, CDR1 is SGHTA and CDR2 is FQGTGA. J lost 3 bases, V lost 5 bases, and 5 bases had no gene match. The CDR3 DNA sequence: TGTGCCAGCAGCCCCTCGACAGGGGACTATGGCTACACCTTC. Residues: CASSPSTGDYGYTF. Full variable domain (missing parts from reference TRBV7-3 and TRBJ1-2): GAGVSQTPSNKVTEKGKYVELRCDPISGHTALYWYRQSLGQGPEFLIYFQGTGAADDSGLPNDRFFAVRPEGSVSTLKIQRTERGDSAVYLCASSPSTGDYGYTFGSGTRLTVV.

This clone has a single count. The genes are TRBV5-4 and TRBJ1-6, with 9 bases that match TRBD1. J gave up 1 base and V 5 bases, and 13 bases lay outside the gene matches. This CDR3 spans 19 amino acids. Germline V gene lookup returns CDR1 SGHNT and CDR2 YYREEE (reference sequence). In DNA form, the CDR3 reads TGTGCCAGCAGAGATGGGACAGGGAGTTTGTTGTCCTATAATTCACCCCTCCACTTT. This translates into CASRDGTGSLLSYNSPLHF.

J is TRBJ1-2 and V is TRBV29-1; 8 bases agree with TRBD1. The CDR3 is 15 residues long. The V gene end was trimmed by 6 bases and the J gene end by 2 bases; junction bases not matched to a gene: 11. The V gene's germline CDR1 is SQVTM and CDR2 ANQGSEA. CDR3 sequence (DNA): TGCAGCGTCGTCCCCGACAGGGGCGGGAACTATGGCTACACCTTC. Its protein product is CSVVPDRGGNYGYTF.

V usage is TRBV6-6 and J usage is TRBJ1-4, with D uncertain. Per germline, CDR1 MNHNY and CDR2 SVGAGI (reference sequence). V lost 8 bases, J lost 8 bases, and 15 bases lay in between. This CDR3 spans 13 amino acids. The CDR3 coding sequence is TGTGCCAGCCTCGGGATTGTAGGGGAAAAACTGTTTTTT. Translation: CASLGIVGEKLFF.

On this clone: At one of its ends the junction is not consistent with the germline gene, which may arise from a read error. The rearrangement links TRBV3-1 (or the pseudogene TRBV3-2) to TRBJ2-7; 7 bases are a match to TRBD1. CDR3 length equals 14 residues. Germline CDR1 reads LGHDT; CDR2 reads YNNKEL (reference sequence). CDR3 sequence (DNA): TGTGCCAGCAGCCAAGAAGGACAGGCTACGGGGCCCGTCTTC. It translates to CASSQEGQATGPVF.

The CDR3: CASSSRSRDPNARLGNIQYF. CDR3 nucleotides: TGTGCCAGCAGCTCCCGTTCCCGGGATCCAAACGCAAGACTGGGGAACATTCAGTACTTC. V is TRBV7-8 and J is TRBJ2-4; maybe TRBD2 (5 bases). CDR1 and CDR2 (germline): SGHVS, FQNEAQ. The CDR3 is 20 amino acids. Between the trimmed V and J ends, which lost 4 bases and 7 bases, there was a span of 32 bases.

The rearrangement links TRBV4-1 to TRBJ1-1; D unresolved. This CDR3 has 14 residues. V was cut by 0 bases and J by 4 bases, with 9 bases left in between. Germline assignment: CDR1 MGHRA and CDR2 YSYEKL. In DNA, the CDR3 is TGCGCCAGCAGCCAAGAACAGCTAAGCACTGAAGCTTTCTTT. Protein: CASSQEQLSTEAFF.

The J gene is TRBJ2-7, the V gene TRBV5-6, with 10 bases identical to TRBD1. With V trimmed by 5 bases and J by 7 bases, 9 bases remained unmatched. Germline lookup yields CDR1 SGHDT and CDR2 YYEEEE. The CDR3 runs to 14 residues. The CDR3 is CASSQLGQGREQYF. CDR3 sequence (DNA): TGTGCCAGCAGTCAATTGGGACAGGGGAGAGAGCAGTACTTC.

The CDR3, as DNA: TGTGCCATCAGTCTGACTATGGGAGGGACTGAAGCTTTCTTT. Protein sequence: CAISLTMGGTEAFF. This chain uses TRBV10-3 with TRBJ1-1; unclear D gene. Trimming shortened V by 5 bases and J by 5 bases, and 15 bases separated the two germline ends. Germline CDR1 reads ENHRY; CDR2 reads SYGVKD. CDR3 length: 14 residues.

The V call is TRBV7-2, the J call TRBJ2-7; 8 nucleotides agree with TRBD2. Germline CDR1 is SGHTA and CDR2 is FQGNSA. The J segment lost 2 bases and the V segment lost 2 bases, leaving 14 bases of the junction unmatched. This CDR3 contains 18 residues. The CDR3 spells CASSLITGRPGGAYEQYF. The CDR3 DNA sequence: TGTGCCAGCAGCTTAATCACCGGCCGGCCCGGGGGGGCCTACGAGCAGTACTTC.

The V and J genes are TRBV21-1 and TRBJ2-3; TRBD2 reflects the table's D call only, with no check against the DNA. TRBV21-1 is a pseudogene segment. The CDR3 is 16 amino acids. This CDR3 is CASSKDLAGIADTQYF. In nucleotides, the CDR3 is TGTGCCAGCAGCAAAGATCTAGCGGGGATTGCAGATACGCAGTATTTT.

The chain is built from TRBV7-2 and TRBJ2-3; 10 nucleotides align to TRBD2. Germline V gives CDR1 SGHTA, CDR2 FQGNSA. V shed 2 bases, J shed 0 bases, and the junction held 8 bases outside the gene matches. The CDR3 is 18 amino acids. The CDR3 sequence is CASSLSASGSLSTDTQYF. The CDR3 bases are TGTGCCAGCAGCTTAAGTGCTAGCGGGAGTCTAAGCACAGATACGCAGTATTTT.

This rearrangement joins TRBV7-6 to TRBJ2-3, with D perhaps TRBD1 (6 bases). V was shortened by 6 bases and J by 4 bases, with 17 bases between the two germline ends. Germline values: CDR1 SGHVS, CDR2 FNYEAQ. The CDR3 has 15 residues. For the CDR3, the DNA is TGTGCCAGCAGTCCCGGACAGTTCAGGTCAGATACGCAGTATTTT. Residues: CASSPGQFRSDTQYF.

This clone has only a few counts. The V call is TRBV5-1, the J call TRBJ2-1; D gene uncertain. CDR3 length: 14 residues. The germline gives CDR1 SGHRS, CDR2 YFSETQ. Trimming left V 0 bases short and J 7 bases short, with 11 bases between. The CDR3 DNA sequence: TGCGCCAGCAGCTTGGAGCTACCCCTAAATGAGCAGTTCTTC. Translating gives CASSLELPLNEQFF.

This chain joins TRBV11-2 and TRBJ2-7; no clear D gene. The CDR3 covers 14 residues. Germline values: CDR1 SGHAT, CDR2 FQNNGV. V lost 5 bases, J lost 6 bases, and 17 bases lay in between. CDR3: CASSPTTSGGEQYF. The CDR3 nucleotides read TGTGCCAGCAGCCCCACCACCTCAGGTGGCGAGCAGTACTTC.

The chain recombines TRBV12-3 or TRBV12-4 with TRBJ1-2, with D unresolved. V was pared by 6 bases and J by 8 bases, with 13 bases between. CDR3 length equals 12 residues. As DNA, the CDR3 is TGTGCCAGCAGCCCCTTTGCTCGGGGCTACACCTTC. As protein: CASSPFARGYTF.

Here the CDR3 reads CASTNLGEQFF. CDR3 nucleotide sequence: TGTGCCAGCACCAATCTCGGGGAGCAGTTCTTC. The chain carries TRBV6-5 and TRBJ2-1; D is ambiguous. The CDR3 has 11 amino acids. Germline-derived CDR1 and CDR2 are MNHEY and SVGAGI. Deletions cut 7 bases from V and 10 bases from J, with 11 bases between.

The gene calls are TRBV12-2 and TRBJ2-4; the table's TRBD1 call for D was not verified on the DNA. TRBV12-2 is listed as a pseudogene. The CDR3 totals 18 residues. This chain's CDR3 is CASRPSDPGQGEGDIQYF. DNA of the CDR3: TGTGCAAGTCGACCCTCAGACCCGGGACAGGGGGAGGGGGACATTCAGTACTTC.

The chain's CDR3 is CASSERGGGYTF. CDR3 DNA: TGTGCCAGCAGCGAAAGGGGGGGTGGCTACACCTTC. The chain is built from TRBV9 and TRBJ1-2; a weak D match, TRBD1 (6 bases). The germline V gene has CDR1 SGDLS and CDR2 YYNGEE. The germline V and J ends were trimmed by 3 bases and 7 bases, with 10 bases remaining between them. CDR3 size: 12 residues.

The chain links TRBV10-3 to TRBJ2-7; tentatively, D is TRBD2 (5 bases). V was clipped by 0 bases and J by 1 base, with 13 bases between them. Per the germline V gene, CDR1 is ENHRY and CDR2 is SYGVKD. The CDR3 spans 16 residues. In nucleotides, the CDR3 is TGTGCCATCAGTGAGTCTTCATGGACTGGGTCCTACGAGCAGTACTTC. It encodes CAISESSWTGSYEQYF.

The gene calls are TRBV7-2 and TRBJ1-5; 8 bases are a match to TRBD1. Trimming cost V 8 bases and J 5 bases; bases outside gene matches: 11. CDR1 SGHTA and CDR2 FQGNSA come from the germline V gene. The CDR3 totals 15 residues. The DNA for the CDR3 is TGTGCCAGCGGATCACAGGGGGGTCGAGATCAGCCCCAGCATTTT. Its protein is CASGSQGGRDQPQHF.

V gene TRBV30 combines with J gene TRBJ1-5; TRBD1 aligns across 8 bases. After removal of 2 bases from V and 7 bases from J, the junction contained 4 bases not matched to a gene. The length of the CDR3 is 13 residues. The V gene's germline CDR1 is GTSNPN and CDR2 SVGIG (reference sequence). The CDR3 nucleotides are TGTGCCTGGAGTACACAGGGGGAGCAGCCCCAGCATTTT. Residues: CAWSTQGEQPQHF.

The chain joins TRBV5-1 to TRBJ2-7; D might be TRBD1 (6 bases). The germline CDR1 and CDR2 sequences are SGHRS and YFSETQ. Trimming took off 1 base at V and 3 bases at J, with 11 bases between the two ends. This CDR3 spans 14 amino acids. The CDR3 DNA reads as TGCGCCAGCAGCTTGTACGGCAGGGGCTACGAGCAGTACTTC. Translation: CASSLYGRGYEQYF.

V usage is TRBV4-3 and J usage is TRBJ1-2, with TRBD1 matching over 9 bases. J was trimmed by 4 bases and V by 4 bases; bases with no gene match: 7. The CDR3 totals 15 residues. Looked up from germline, CDR1 is LGHNA and CDR2 is YSLEER. This CDR3 is CASSPSQGATYGYTF. CDR3 DNA: TGCGCCAGCAGCCCTTCACAGGGGGCTACCTATGGCTACACCTTC.